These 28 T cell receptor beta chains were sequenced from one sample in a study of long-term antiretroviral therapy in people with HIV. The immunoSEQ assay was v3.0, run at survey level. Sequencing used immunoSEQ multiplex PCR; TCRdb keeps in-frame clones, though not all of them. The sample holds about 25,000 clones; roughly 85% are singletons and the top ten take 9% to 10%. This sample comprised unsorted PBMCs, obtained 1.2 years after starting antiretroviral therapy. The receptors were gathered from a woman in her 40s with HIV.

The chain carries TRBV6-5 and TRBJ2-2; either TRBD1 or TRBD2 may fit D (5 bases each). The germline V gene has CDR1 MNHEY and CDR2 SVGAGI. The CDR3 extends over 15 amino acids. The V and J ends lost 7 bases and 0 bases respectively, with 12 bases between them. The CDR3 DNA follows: TGTGCCAGCAACGGGGACGGGACGAACACCGGGGAGCTGTTTTTT. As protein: CASNGDGTNTGELFF.

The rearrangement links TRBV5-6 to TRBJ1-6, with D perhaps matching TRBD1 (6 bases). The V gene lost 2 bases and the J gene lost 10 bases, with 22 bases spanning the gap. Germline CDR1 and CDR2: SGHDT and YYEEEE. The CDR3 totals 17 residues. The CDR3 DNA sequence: TGTGCCAGCAGCTTCGGATTGCGGGGGGCCTACTACTCACCCCTCCACTTT. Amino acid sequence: CASSFGLRGAYYSPLHF. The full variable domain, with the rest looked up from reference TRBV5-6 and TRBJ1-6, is DAGVTQSPTHLIKTRGQQVTLRCSPKSGHDTVSWYQQALGQGPQFIFQYYEEEERQRGNFPDRFSGHQFPNYSSELNVNALLLGDSALYLCASSFGLRGAYYSPLHFGNGTRLTVT.

The CDR3 sequence: CASSSLQGAGGYTF. The CDR3 DNA is TGTGCCAGCAGCTCTCTACAGGGGGCCGGGGGCTACACCTTC. The chain combines TRBV7-9 with TRBJ1-2; 9 nucleotides align to TRBD1. The CDR3 has 14 residues. Germline V gene lookup returns CDR1 SEHNR and CDR2 FQNEAQ (reference sequence). The V and J ends lost 4 bases and 8 bases, in that order; junction bases with no gene match: 8. Supplemented by reference TRBV7-9 and TRBJ1-2, the full variable domain reads DTGVSQNPRHKITKRGQNVTFRCDPISEHNRLYWYRQTLGQGPEFLTYFQNEAQLEKSRLLSDRFSAERPKGSFSTLEIQRTEQGDSAMYLCASSSLQGAGGYTFGSGTRLTVV.

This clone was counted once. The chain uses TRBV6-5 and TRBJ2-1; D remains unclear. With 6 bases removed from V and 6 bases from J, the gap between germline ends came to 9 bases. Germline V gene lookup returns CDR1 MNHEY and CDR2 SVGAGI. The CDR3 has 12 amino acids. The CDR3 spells CASRLAPNEQFF. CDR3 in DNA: TGTGCCAGCAGACTCGCACCCAATGAGCAGTTCTTC.

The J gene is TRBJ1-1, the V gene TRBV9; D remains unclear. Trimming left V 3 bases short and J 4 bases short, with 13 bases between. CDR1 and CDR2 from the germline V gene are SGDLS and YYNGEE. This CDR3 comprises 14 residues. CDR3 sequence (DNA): TGTGCCAGCAGCGATTTCGGGGAGGGCACTGAAGCTTTCTTT. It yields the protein CASSDFGEGTEAFF.

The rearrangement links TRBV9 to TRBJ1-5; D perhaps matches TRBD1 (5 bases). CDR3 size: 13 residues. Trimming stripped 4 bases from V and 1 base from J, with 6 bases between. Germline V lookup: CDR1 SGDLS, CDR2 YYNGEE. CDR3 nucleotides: TGTGCCAGCAGCCGGGACAGCAATCAGCCCCAGCATTTT. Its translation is CASSRDSNQPQHF.

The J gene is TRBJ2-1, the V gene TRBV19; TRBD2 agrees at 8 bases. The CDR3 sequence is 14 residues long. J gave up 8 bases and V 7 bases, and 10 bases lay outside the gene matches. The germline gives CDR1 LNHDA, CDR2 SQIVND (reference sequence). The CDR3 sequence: CASKAGGWGDEQFF. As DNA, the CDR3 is TGTGCCAGTAAGGCGGGAGGCTGGGGGGATGAGCAGTTCTTC.

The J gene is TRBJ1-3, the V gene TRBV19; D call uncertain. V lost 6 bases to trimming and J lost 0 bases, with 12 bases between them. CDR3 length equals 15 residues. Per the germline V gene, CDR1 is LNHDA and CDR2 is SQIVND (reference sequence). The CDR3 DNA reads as TGTGCCAGTAGAACAGCTGACTACTCTGGAAACACCATATATTTT. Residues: CASRTADYSGNTIYF. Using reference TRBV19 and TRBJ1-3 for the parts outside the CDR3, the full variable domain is DGGITQSPKYLFRKEGQNVTLSCEQNLNHDAMYWYRQDPGQGLRLIYYSQIVNDFQKGDIAEGYSVSREKKESFPLTVTSAQKNPTAFYLCASRTADYSGNTIYFGEGSWLTVV.

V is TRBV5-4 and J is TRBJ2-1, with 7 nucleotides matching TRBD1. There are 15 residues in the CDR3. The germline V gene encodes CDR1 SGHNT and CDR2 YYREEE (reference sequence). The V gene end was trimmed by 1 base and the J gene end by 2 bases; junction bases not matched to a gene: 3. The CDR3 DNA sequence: TGTGCCAGCAGCTTGCCGGGACAGACCTACAATGAGCAGTTCTTC. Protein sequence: CASSLPGQTYNEQFF.

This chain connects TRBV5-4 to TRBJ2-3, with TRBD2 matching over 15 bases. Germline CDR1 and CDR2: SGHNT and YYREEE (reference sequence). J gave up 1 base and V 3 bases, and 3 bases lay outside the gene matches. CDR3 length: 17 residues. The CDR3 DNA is TGTGCCAGCAGCTACGGGACTAGCGGGGGGCGCACAGATACGCAGTATTTT. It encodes CASSYGTSGGRTDTQYF.

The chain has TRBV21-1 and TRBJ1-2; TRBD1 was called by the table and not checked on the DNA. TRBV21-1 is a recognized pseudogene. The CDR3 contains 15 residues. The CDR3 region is CASSAEGDRGYGYTF. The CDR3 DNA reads TGTGCCAGCAGCGCCGAAGGGGACAGGGGCTATGGCTACACCTTC.

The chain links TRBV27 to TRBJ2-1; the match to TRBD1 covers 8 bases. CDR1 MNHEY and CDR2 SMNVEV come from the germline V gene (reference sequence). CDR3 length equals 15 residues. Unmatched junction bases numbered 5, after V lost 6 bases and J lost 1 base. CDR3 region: CASRNDRGSYNEQFF. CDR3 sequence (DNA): TGTGCCAGCAGGAATGACAGGGGTTCCTACAATGAGCAGTTCTTC.

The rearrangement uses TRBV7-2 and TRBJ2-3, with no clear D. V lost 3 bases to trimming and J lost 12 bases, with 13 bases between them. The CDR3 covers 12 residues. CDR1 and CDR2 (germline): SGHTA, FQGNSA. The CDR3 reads CASSFVETDQYF. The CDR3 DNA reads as TGTGCCAGCAGCTTTGTGGAAACGGATCAGTATTTT.

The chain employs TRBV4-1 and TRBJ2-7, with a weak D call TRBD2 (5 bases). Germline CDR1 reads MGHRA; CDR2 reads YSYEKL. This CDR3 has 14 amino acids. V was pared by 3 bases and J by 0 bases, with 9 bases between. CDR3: CASSQHDYSYEQYF. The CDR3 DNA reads TGCGCCAGCAGCCAGCATGACTACTCCTACGAGCAGTACTTC.

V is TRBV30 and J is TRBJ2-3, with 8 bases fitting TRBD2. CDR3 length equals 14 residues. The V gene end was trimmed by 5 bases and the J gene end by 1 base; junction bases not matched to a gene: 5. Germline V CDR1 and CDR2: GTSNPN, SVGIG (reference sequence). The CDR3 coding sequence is TGTGCCTGGGACGGGGGGGCGGGCACAGATACGCAGTATTTT. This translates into CAWDGGAGTDTQYF.

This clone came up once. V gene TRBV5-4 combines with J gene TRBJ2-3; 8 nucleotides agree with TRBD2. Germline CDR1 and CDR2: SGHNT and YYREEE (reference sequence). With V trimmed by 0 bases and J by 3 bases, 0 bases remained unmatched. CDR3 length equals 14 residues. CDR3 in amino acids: CASSLERGTDTQYF. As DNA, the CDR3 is TGTGCCAGCAGCTTGGAGCGGGGGACAGATACGCAGTATTTT.

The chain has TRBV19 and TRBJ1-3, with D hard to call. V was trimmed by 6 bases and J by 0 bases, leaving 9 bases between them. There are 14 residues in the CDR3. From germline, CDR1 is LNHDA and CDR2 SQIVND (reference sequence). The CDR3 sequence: CASRKAGSGNTIYF. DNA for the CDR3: TGTGCCAGTAGGAAAGCGGGCTCTGGAAACACCATATATTTT.

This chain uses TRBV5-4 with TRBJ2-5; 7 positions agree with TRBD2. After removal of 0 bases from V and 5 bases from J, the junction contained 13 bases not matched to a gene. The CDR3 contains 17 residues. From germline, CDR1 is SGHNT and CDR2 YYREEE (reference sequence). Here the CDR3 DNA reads TGTGCCAGCAGCTTGGGGTTTGCAGGGAGGGTGAGCGAGACCCAGTACTTC. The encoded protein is CASSLGFAGRVSETQYF.

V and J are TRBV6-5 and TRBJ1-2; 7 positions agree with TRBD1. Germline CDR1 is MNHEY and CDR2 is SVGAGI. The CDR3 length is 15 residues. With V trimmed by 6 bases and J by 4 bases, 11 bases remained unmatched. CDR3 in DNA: TGTGCCAGCAGACGCGACAGGGAAGTCACCTATGGCTACACCTTC. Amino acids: CASRRDREVTYGYTF.

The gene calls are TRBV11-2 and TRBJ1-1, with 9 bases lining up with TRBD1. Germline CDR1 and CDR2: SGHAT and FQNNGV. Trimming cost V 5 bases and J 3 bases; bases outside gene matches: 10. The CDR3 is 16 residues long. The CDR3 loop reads CASSHHSWDRDTEAFF. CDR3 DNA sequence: TGTGCCAGCAGCCACCACTCTTGGGACAGGGACACTGAAGCTTTCTTT.

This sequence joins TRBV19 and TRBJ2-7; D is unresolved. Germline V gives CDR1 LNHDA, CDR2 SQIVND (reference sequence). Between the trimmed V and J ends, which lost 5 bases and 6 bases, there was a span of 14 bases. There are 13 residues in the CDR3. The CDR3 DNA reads TGTGCCAGTAGTTTGGTTGGCCTTAGCGAGCAGTACTTC. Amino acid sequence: CASSLVGLSEQYF.

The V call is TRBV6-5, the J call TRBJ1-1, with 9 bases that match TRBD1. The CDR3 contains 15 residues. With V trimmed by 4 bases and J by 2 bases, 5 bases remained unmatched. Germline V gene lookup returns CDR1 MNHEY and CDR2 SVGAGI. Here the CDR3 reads CASSFGQGINTEAFF. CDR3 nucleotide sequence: TGTGCCAGCAGTTTCGGACAGGGGATAAACACTGAAGCTTTCTTT.

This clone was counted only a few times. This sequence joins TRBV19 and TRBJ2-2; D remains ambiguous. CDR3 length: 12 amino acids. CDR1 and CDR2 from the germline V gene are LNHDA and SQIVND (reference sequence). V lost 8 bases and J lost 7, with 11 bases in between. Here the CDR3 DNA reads TGTGCCAGTGGGATCAGAAACGGGGAGCTGTTTTTT. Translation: CASGIRNGELFF.

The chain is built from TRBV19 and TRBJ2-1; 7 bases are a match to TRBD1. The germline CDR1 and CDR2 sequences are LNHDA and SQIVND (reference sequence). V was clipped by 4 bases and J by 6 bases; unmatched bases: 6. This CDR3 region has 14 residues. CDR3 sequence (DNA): TGTGCCAGTAGTACAGACAGGGTGGGCAATGAGCAGTTCTTC. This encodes CASSTDRVGNEQFF.

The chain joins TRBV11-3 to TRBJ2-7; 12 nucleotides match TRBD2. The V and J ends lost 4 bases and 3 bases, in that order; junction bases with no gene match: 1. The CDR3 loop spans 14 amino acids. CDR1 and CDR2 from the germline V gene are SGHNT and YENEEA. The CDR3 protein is CASSWTSGDYEQYF. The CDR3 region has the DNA TGTGCCAGCAGCTGGACTAGCGGGGACTACGAGCAGTACTTC. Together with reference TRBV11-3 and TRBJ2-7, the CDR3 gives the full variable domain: EAGVVQSPRYKIIEKKQPVAFWCNPISGHNTLYWYLQNLGQGPELLIRYENEEAVDDSQLPKDRFSAERLKGVDSTLKIQPAELGDSAVYLCASSWTSGDYEQYFGPGTRLTVT.

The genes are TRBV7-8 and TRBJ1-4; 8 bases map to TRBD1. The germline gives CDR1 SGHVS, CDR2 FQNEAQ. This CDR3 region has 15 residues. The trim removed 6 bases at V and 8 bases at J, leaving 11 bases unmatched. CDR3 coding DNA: TGTGCCAGCAGTGCAAACAGGGGGAAGGAAGAAAAACTGTTTTTT. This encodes CASSANRGKEEKLFF.

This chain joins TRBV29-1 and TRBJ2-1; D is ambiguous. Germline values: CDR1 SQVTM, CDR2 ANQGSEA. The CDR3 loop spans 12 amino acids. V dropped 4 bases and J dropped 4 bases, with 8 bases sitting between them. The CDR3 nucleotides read TGCAGCGTTGGGAGCACATACAATGAGCAGTTCTTC. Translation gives CSVGSTYNEQFF.

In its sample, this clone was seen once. CDR3 region: CASSSGQGNPPYEQYF. CDR3 bases: TGTGCCAGCAGCTCCGGACAGGGTAATCCGCCCTACGAGCAGTACTTC. This chain links TRBV11-3 with TRBJ2-7; 8 nucleotides align to TRBD1. Germline values: CDR1 SGHNT, CDR2 YENEEA. This CDR3 comprises 16 residues. Trimming cost V 4 bases and J 2 bases; bases outside gene matches: 10.